Below, 31 T cell receptor beta chains from the same sample are listed, as sequenced in a study of cytomegalovirus exposure and HLA in healthy donors. The PCR contained 60 Vbeta and 13 Jbeta primers. The assay was immunoSEQ multiplex PCR, and TCRdb's table has in-frame clones only and misses some. The table lists approximately 170,000 clones, approximately 82% of them singletons. Sequencing was performed on PBMCs. These receptors all come from a male donor in good health and CMV-seronegative.

This sequence joins TRBV15 and TRBJ2-3; D is unresolved. There are 13 residues in the CDR3. Per the germline V gene, CDR1 is LNHNV and CDR2 is YYDKDF (reference sequence). V lost 5 bases to trimming and J lost 3 bases, with 9 bases between them. CDR3 sequence reads: CATSGLETDTQYF. The CDR3 DNA sequence: TGTGCCACCAGCGGTCTAGAGACAGATACGCAGTATTTT.

V gene TRBV7-7 combines with J gene TRBJ2-2, with 8 bases matching TRBD1. The V gene's germline CDR1 is SSHAT and CDR2 FNYEAQ (reference sequence). V lost 5 bases and J lost 5; bases outside the gene matches: 7. The CDR3 has 15 amino acids. This chain's CDR3 is CASSPGTGRTGELFF. The CDR3, as DNA: TGTGCCAGCAGCCCGGGGACAGGACGGACCGGGGAGCTGTTTTTT.

The rearrangement uses TRBV19 and TRBJ2-2; tentatively, D is TRBD2 (7 bases). This CDR3 has 19 amino acids. V shed 3 bases and J shed 7 bases, with 27 bases lying between them. CDR1 is LNHDA and CDR2 is SQIVND in the germline V gene (reference sequence). CDR3 sequence reads: CASSIGGPSRGGAFGELFF. The CDR3 DNA sequence: TGTGCCAGTAGTATTGGAGGCCCCTCTAGAGGGGGGGCATTCGGGGAGCTGTTTTTT.

This clone was seen just once. CDR3 sequence: CASSLSAGSGNTIYF. The CDR3 nucleotides read TGTGCCAGCAGTTTATCGGCAGGGTCTGGAAACACCATATATTTT. V and J are TRBV27 and TRBJ1-3; D perhaps matches TRBD1 (5 bases). Germline CDR1 and CDR2: MNHEY and SMNVEV (reference sequence). This CDR3 is built from 15 residues. V lost 0 bases and J lost 1, with 7 bases in between.

This clone was counted a single time. The chain carries TRBV25-1 and TRBJ2-1; 10 bases align to TRBD1. Germline V gene sequence: CDR1 MGHDK, CDR2 SYGVNS. V gave up 5 bases and J gave up 8 bases; unmatched junction bases: 3. The CDR3 extends over 13 amino acids. In DNA, the CDR3 is TGTGCCAGCAGTCAGGGACAGGGGTATGAGCAGTTCTTC. Translated: CASSQGQGYEQFF.

The chain combines TRBV7-8 with TRBJ2-5; TRBD2 aligns across 9 bases. J lost 2 bases, V lost 1 base, and 2 bases had no gene match. This CDR3 is 15 amino acids long. The germline V gene has CDR1 SGHVS and CDR2 FQNEAQ. Written as DNA, the CDR3 is TGTGCCAGCAGCTTAGTAGCGGGGGTTCAAGAGACCCAGTACTTC. Amino acids: CASSLVAGVQETQYF.

The CDR3 loop is CASSSPGTGYNEQFF. The CDR3 DNA sequence: TGTGCCAGCAGCTCACCCGGGACAGGCTACAATGAGCAGTTCTTC. The V and J genes are TRBV7-3 and TRBJ2-1; 8 bases map to TRBD1. Germline V lookup: CDR1 SGHTA, CDR2 FQGTGA. V shed 4 bases and J 3 bases; nucleotides not matched to a gene: 5. CDR3 size: 15 residues.

Regarding this clone: At the DNA level, this CDR3 is encoded by other sequences in the same sample as well. CDR3 residues: CAISEVNYGYTF. CDR3 in DNA: TGTGCCATCAGCGAGGTAAACTATGGCTACACCTTC. The J gene is TRBJ1-2, the V gene TRBV10-3; D unresolved. V was clipped by 6 bases and J by 2 bases, with 7 bases between them. The germline gives CDR1 ENHRY, CDR2 SYGVKD. This CDR3 is 12 amino acids long.

This clone was counted only a few times. The rearrangement joins TRBV6-5 to TRBJ1-1; the D is unclear. V lost 1 base, J lost 4 bases, and 7 bases lay in between. Germline lookup yields CDR1 MNHEY and CDR2 SVGAGI. The CDR3 sequence is 13 residues long. This chain's CDR3 is CASSYYGSTEAFF. CDR3 in DNA: TGTGCCAGCAGTTACTACGGGTCCACTGAAGCTTTCTTT.

The chain carries TRBV7-2 and TRBJ2-1; D remains ambiguous. The CDR3 sequence is 12 residues long. CDR1 and CDR2 (germline): SGHTA, FQGNSA. Deletions cut 4 bases from V and 7 bases from J, with 8 bases between. CDR3 sequence (DNA): TGTGCCAGCAGCTCCCAACGGAATGAGCAGTTCTTC. This translates into CASSSQRNEQFF.

This clone has just one count. The same CDR3 arises from other DNA sequences in this sample as well. The chain recombines TRBV9 with TRBJ1-2; a possible D gene is TRBD1 (6 bases). CDR1 is SGDLS, CDR2 YYNGEE, per germline. Trimming stripped 3 bases from V and 2 bases from J, with 8 bases between. The CDR3 extends over 13 amino acids. This chain's CDR3 is CASSAQGNYGYTF. CDR3 sequence (DNA): TGTGCCAGCAGCGCCCAGGGGAACTATGGCTACACCTTC.

The sample holds a few counts of this clone. J is TRBJ1-4 and V is TRBV19; 8 bases agree with TRBD1. The CDR3 runs to 14 residues. The junction had 7 bases not matched to a gene; V was cut back by 6 bases and J by 7 bases. The germline gives CDR1 LNHDA, CDR2 SQIVND (reference sequence). The CDR3 DNA reads as TGTGCCAGTAGGATGGGACAGGAGGCTGAAAAACTGTTTTTT. Translating gives CASRMGQEAEKLFF.

This chain links TRBV5-1 with TRBJ2-2, with 9 bases lining up with TRBD2. The trim removed 2 bases at V and 1 base at J, leaving 9 bases unmatched. This CDR3 comprises 18 residues. The germline gives CDR1 SGHRS, CDR2 YFSETQ. CDR3 DNA: TGCGCCAGCAGCTTTGTAGTCGCGGGGGGGTTGAACACCGGGGAGCTGTTTTTT. This codes for CASSFVVAGGLNTGELFF.

The V call is TRBV10-2, the J call TRBJ2-7, with a possible D match to TRBD2 (5 bases). This CDR3 spans 15 amino acids. Per germline, CDR1 WSHSY and CDR2 SAAADI. The germline V and J ends were trimmed by 3 bases and 4 bases, with 16 bases remaining between them. The CDR3 DNA sequence: TGCGCCAGCAGTGACGGCGGAGAGGGTACTTACGAGCAGTACTTC. It translates to CASSDGGEGTYEQYF.

The rearrangement uses TRBV11-1 and TRBJ1-1; D may be TRBD1 (6 bases). The V gene lost 4 bases and the J gene lost 1 base, with 13 bases spanning the gap. Per germline, CDR1 SGHAT and CDR2 FQDESV (reference sequence). The CDR3 has 15 residues. CDR3 nucleotide sequence: TGTGCCAGCAGCTCGCGCCAGGGGCAGAACACTGAAGCTTTCTTT. It yields the protein CASSSRQGQNTEAFF.

The chain combines TRBV19 with TRBJ2-1; 8 nucleotides agree with TRBD2. Germline CDR1 reads LNHDA; CDR2 reads SQIVND (reference sequence). Trimming removed 5 bases from V and 1 base from J; junction bases left unmatched: 10. This CDR3 is built from 17 residues. The CDR3 spells CASSALRGGYSYNEQFF. The CDR3 DNA follows: TGTGCCAGTAGTGCCTTACGGGGGGGTTATTCCTACAATGAGCAGTTCTTC.

This clone was seen a few times. The V and J genes are TRBV18 and TRBJ1-1, with unresolved D. CDR1 is KGHSH and CDR2 is LQKENI in the germline V gene. Trimming cost V 0 bases and J 4 bases, with 6 bases left between them. This CDR3 comprises 13 residues. The CDR3 coding sequence is TGTGCCAGCTCACCACCGTGGGCCACTGAAGCTTTCTTT. This sequence encodes CASSPPWATEAFF.

This clone came up once. This chain links TRBV4-3 with TRBJ2-7; 10 bases match TRBD2. In germline, CDR1 is LGHNA, CDR2 YSLEER. The CDR3 contains 15 residues. After removal of 2 bases from V and 7 bases from J, the junction contained 8 bases not matched to a gene. The CDR3 DNA sequence: TGCGCCAGCAGCCAAACGGGACTAGCGAGAGGGGAGCAGTACTTC. Translation gives CASSQTGLARGEQYF.

The chain combines TRBV5-5 with TRBJ1-4; the D is unclear. V was pared by 3 bases and J by 8 bases, with 14 bases between. Per germline, CDR1 SGHKS and CDR2 YYEKEE (reference sequence). The CDR3 is made up of 14 amino acids. The CDR3 DNA reads TGTGCCAGCAGCTCGCAGCGTGTCCTGGAAAAACTGTTTTTT. This codes for CASSSQRVLEKLFF.

The CDR3 DNA is TGTGCCAGCAGTTACCAAGGGGGGGGTACCCGGGGCTACACCTTC. It codes for CASSYQGGGTRGYTF. The chain recombines TRBV6-5 with TRBJ1-2; the D gene is possibly TRBD1 (6 bases). The V and J ends lost 2 bases and 8 bases respectively, with 18 bases between them. The CDR3 sequence is 15 residues long. Germline-derived CDR1 and CDR2 are MNHEY and SVGAGI.

This rearrangement joins TRBV5-1 to TRBJ2-5, with D possibly matching TRBD1 (6 bases). The J call may be incorrect, as the DNA end agrees better with TRBJ2-7. Per the germline V gene, CDR1 is SGHRS and CDR2 is YFSETQ. This CDR3 comprises 14 residues. The CDR3 is CASCEPGQTYEQYF. The CDR3 DNA sequence: TGCGCCAGCTGCGAACCGGGACAAACCTACGAGCAGTACTTC.

This chain joins TRBV14 and TRBJ2-7; the D gene is possibly TRBD2 (5 bases). The CDR3 spans 11 residues. Trimming left V 1 base short and J 11 bases short, with 9 bases between. CDR1 and CDR2 from the germline V gene are SGHDN and FVKESK. CDR3 in amino acids: CASSQVGREYF. The CDR3 nucleotides read TGTGCCAGCAGCCAAGTTGGGCGGGAGTACTTC.

This chain joins TRBV27 and TRBJ2-1, with a possible D match to TRBD1 (5 bases). The CDR3 is 14 amino acids. Trimming shortened V by 0 bases and J by 2 bases, and 5 bases separated the two germline ends. Germline-derived CDR1 and CDR2 are MNHEY and SMNVEV (reference sequence). CDR3 in amino acids: CASSLSTAYNEQFF. In DNA, the CDR3 is TGTGCCAGCAGTTTATCGACAGCCTACAATGAGCAGTTCTTC.

This clone was counted a few times. This sequence joins TRBV14 and TRBJ2-7; tentative D call: TRBD2 (5 bases). CDR1 SGHDN and CDR2 FVKESK come from the germline V gene. Trimming took off 1 base at V and 4 bases at J, with 5 bases between the two ends. The CDR3 is made up of 12 amino acids. This chain's CDR3 is CASSQGRYEQYF. CDR3 nucleotide sequence: TGTGCCAGCAGCCAAGGGAGGTACGAGCAGTACTTC. Full variable domain (remainder filled in from reference TRBV14 and TRBJ2-7): EAGVTQFPSHSVIEKGQTVTLRCDPISGHDNLYWYRRVMGKEIKFLLHFVKESKQDESGMPNNRFLAERTGGTYSTLKVQPAELEDSGVYFCASSQGRYEQYFGPGTRLTVT.

The genes are TRBV9 and TRBJ1-2; TRBD1 agrees at 9 bases. CDR1 and CDR2 (germline): SGDLS, YYNGEE. The CDR3 is 16 amino acids. With 0 bases clipped from V and 6 bases from J, the junction kept 9 bases outside the gene matches. The CDR3 DNA follows: TGTGCCAGCAGCGTAGACGGGACAGGGACGATCCATGGCTACACCTTC. It specifies CASSVDGTGTIHGYTF.

The V gene is TRBV6-5, the J gene TRBJ2-1; 12 nucleotides agree with TRBD2. Looked up from germline, CDR1 is MNHEY and CDR2 is SVGAGI. Germline trimming cut 2 bases from V and 7 bases from J; bases unmatched to any gene: 6. The CDR3 runs to 16 residues. CDR3: CASSYSSSGRGNEQFF. The DNA for the CDR3 is TGTGCCAGCAGTTACAGCTCTAGCGGGAGGGGAAATGAGCAGTTCTTC.

The chain has TRBV5-1 and TRBJ2-3; TRBD2 matches 10 bases. The CDR3 covers 16 residues. CDR1 and CDR2 (germline): SGHRS, YFSETQ. Trimming at V came to 4 bases and at J to 4 bases, leaving 9 bases not matched to a gene. The CDR3 bases are TGCGCCAGCAGCCCCTCCCTAGCGGGGGCCTCAGATACGCAGTATTTT. It yields the protein CASSPSLAGASDTQYF.

There are a few counts of this clone. The chain uses TRBV7-2 and TRBJ1-1; D is uncertain. Germline-derived CDR1 and CDR2 are SGHTA and FQGNSA. With 6 bases removed from V and 7 bases from J, the gap between germline ends came to 9 bases. The CDR3 covers 11 residues. The CDR3: CASSFRCEAFF. The CDR3 nucleotides are TGTGCCAGCAGTTTCAGGTGTGAAGCTTTCTTT. Full variable domain (rest looked up from reference TRBV7-2 and TRBJ1-1): GAGVSQSPSNKVTEKGKDVELRCDPISGHTALYWYRQSLGQGLEFLIYFQGNSAPDKSGLPSDRFSAERTGGSVSTLTIQRTQQEDSAVYLCASSFRCEAFFGQGTRLTVV.

The V gene is TRBV18, the J gene TRBJ1-1; 8 bases agree with TRBD1. Germline V gene lookup returns CDR1 KGHSH and CDR2 LQKENI. V lost 0 bases and J lost 10; bases outside the gene matches: 4. The CDR3 runs to 13 residues. This chain's CDR3 is CASSPPTGEGAFF. CDR3 sequence (DNA): TGTGCCAGCTCACCACCGACAGGGGAAGGAGCTTTCTTT.

This clone was detected a few times. The chain has TRBV5-6 and TRBJ2-7; 7 bases are a match to TRBD2. Germline V CDR1 and CDR2: SGHDT, YYEEEE. The CDR3 extends over 13 amino acids. V lost 0 bases and J lost 7; bases outside the gene matches: 4. This CDR3 is CASSLGGGVEQYF. DNA for the CDR3: TGTGCCAGCAGCTTGGGGGGGGGTGTAGAGCAGTACTTC. The variable domain in full, completed from reference TRBV5-6 and TRBJ2-7, reads DAGVTQSPTHLIKTRGQQVTLRCSPKSGHDTVSWYQQALGQGPQFIFQYYEEEERQRGNFPDRFSGHQFPNYSSELNVNALLLGDSALYLCASSLGGGVEQYFGPGTRLTVT.

The chain joins TRBV13 to TRBJ2-1; D may be TRBD2 (7 bases). This CDR3 is built from 11 residues. V was shortened by 2 bases and J by 12 bases, with 8 bases between the two germline ends. The germline V gene encodes CDR1 PRHDT and CDR2 FYEKMQ (reference sequence). For the CDR3, the DNA is TGTGCCAGCAGCTTAAGGGGGGGGCAGTTCTTC. It codes for CASSLRGGQFF.